The 23 T cell receptor beta chains in this list originate from one sample, sequenced in a study of molecular identifiers for immune sequencing clone quantification. TCRdb reprocessed the PCR reads via MiXCR and lists one record per CDR3 protein. The sample records about 640,000 distinct CDR3 sequences, less than 20% being singletons. Sequenced: naive CD8+ T cells from blood, with Jurkat cell RNA spiked in. Noted subset: FACS-sorted CD8+CD4-CCR7+CD45RA+ naive T cells. These receptor sequences come from a human donor in good health. Some libraries in this study had Jurkat cell RNA spiked in.

This clonotype was seen repeatedly, ten times or more. The J gene is TRBJ2-5, the V gene TRBV7-6; weak D call: TRBD2 (6 bases). The germline V gene encodes CDR1 SGHVS and CDR2 FNYEAQ. This CDR3 has 15 amino acids. V was shortened by 2 bases and J by 3 bases, with 13 bases between the two germline ends. This CDR3 is CASSLNSGTEETQYF. CDR3 DNA sequence: TGTGCCAGCAGCTTAAATAGCGGTACTGAAGAGACCCAGTACTTC.

Of note for this clonotype: A much more abundant neighbour one base away suggests this may be a read error. This rearrangement joins TRBV7-9 to TRBJ2-2; perhaps TRBD2 as D (5 bases). There are 14 residues in the CDR3. Germline V gene sequence: CDR1 SEHNR, CDR2 FQNEAQ (reference sequence). CDR3 loop: CASSLSGDTGEPFF. In nucleotides, the CDR3 is TGTGCCAGCAGCTTATCTGGGGATACCGGGGAGCCGTTTTTT.

The chain couples TRBV19 to TRBJ1-1; D gene uncertain. V was trimmed by 3 bases and J by 4 bases, leaving 12 bases between them. The CDR3 spans 14 residues. Germline assignment: CDR1 LNHDA and CDR2 SQIVND (reference sequence). The chain's CDR3 is CASSIGPGITEAFF. DNA for the CDR3: TGTGCCAGTAGTATCGGTCCCGGGATCACTGAAGCTTTCTTT.

This clonotype came up a few times. The chain links TRBV20-1 to TRBJ2-1; TRBD2 matches 8 bases. CDR1 and CDR2 from the germline V gene are DFQATT and SNEGSKA (reference sequence). There are 17 residues in the CDR3. With V trimmed by 0 bases and J by 7 bases, 14 bases remained unmatched. The CDR3 region has the DNA TGCAGTGCTAGAGATCCCACCGGGACTAGTTTGAGGAATGAGCAGTTCTTC. Translation: CSARDPTGTSLRNEQFF.

The gene calls are TRBV19 and TRBJ2-7; D may be TRBD1 or TRBD2 (6 bases each). The CDR3 extends over 12 amino acids. V gave up 2 bases and J gave up 7 bases, with 9 bases separating them. The germline gives CDR1 LNHDA, CDR2 SQIVND (reference sequence). CDR3 DNA: TGTGCCAGTAGTATAACAGGGAGGGAGCAGTACTTC. Translation: CASSITGREQYF.

This clonotype was observed a few times. This chain joins TRBV6-2 or TRBV6-3 and TRBJ1-5, with TRBD1 identical over 10 bases. Germline trimming cut 7 bases from V and 6 bases from J; bases unmatched to any gene: 9. Germline V lookup: CDR1 MNHEY, CDR2 SVGEGT. CDR3 length: 15 residues. The CDR3 sequence: CASNTGTGVSQPQHF. The DNA of the CDR3 is TGTGCCAGCAACACCGGGACAGGGGTTAGTCAGCCCCAGCATTTT.

Regarding this clonotype: Being one base from a much bigger clone, this may be a read error. The chain couples TRBV7-9 to TRBJ2-1; 8 nucleotides line up with TRBD2. CDR1 and CDR2 (germline): SEHNR, FQNEAQ (reference sequence). The CDR3 consists of 15 residues. CDR3 sequence: CASSSQRGTYSEQFF. DNA for the CDR3: TGTGCCAGCAGCTCCCAGCGGGGGACCTACAGTGAGCAGTTCTTC.

This clonotype was found a few times. This sequence may be a read error, since a much larger clone differs from it by one base. Because the CDR3 is missing its conserved closing phenylalanine or tryptophan, this is likely a read error. This chain uses TRBV23-1 with TRBJ2-5; 7 bases align to TRBD1. TRBV23-1 is filed as an ORF, its function uncertain. V lost 4 bases to trimming and J lost 5 bases; unmatched junction nucleotides: 10. The CDR3 is made up of 15 amino acids. The CDR3 region has the DNA TGCGCCAGCAGTCCAAGGGGGCGCCTCGAGGAGACCCAGTACCTC. Amino acids: CASSPRGRLEETQYL.

The CDR3 nucleotides are TGTGCCTGGGGTACTCCCAATTTCGCAACTAATGAAAAACTGTTTTTT. It is translated as CAWGTPNFATNEKLFF. The rearrangement links TRBV30 to TRBJ1-4; D is unclear. V gave up 5 bases and J gave up 0 bases, with 16 bases separating them. Germline V gene lookup returns CDR1 GTSNPN and CDR2 SVGIG (reference sequence). CDR3 size: 16 residues.

This clonotype was seen ten or more times. V usage is TRBV7-2 and J usage is TRBJ2-1, with a possible D match to TRBD1 (5 bases). CDR3 length equals 15 residues. CDR1 is SGHTA, CDR2 FQGNSA, per germline. Trimming left V 5 bases short and J 4 bases short, with 15 bases between. The CDR3 DNA follows: TGTGCCAGCAGCCTGGGGCAGCCTAGTTACAATGAGCAGTTCTTC. Its protein is CASSLGQPSYNEQFF.

To note about this clonotype: At one end, the junction sequence differs from germline, possibly due to a read error. The genes are TRBV19 and TRBJ2-2; perhaps TRBD2 as D (6 bases). The CDR3 has 16 residues. CDR1 LNHDA and CDR2 SQIVND come from the germline V gene (reference sequence). CDR3 coding DNA: TGTGCCAATAGTACCCTTGGGGGGATTAACGCCGGGGAGCTGTTTTTT. Protein sequence: CANSTLGGINAGELFF.

This clonotype occurred many times. The chain couples TRBV6-1 to TRBJ1-5, with D unresolved. CDR1 MNHNS and CDR2 SASEGT come from the germline V gene. CDR3 length: 16 amino acids. V lost 2 bases and J 6 bases, leaving 17 bases between the germline ends. This CDR3 is CASSESRGHQAQPQHF. The CDR3 DNA follows: TGTGCCAGCAGTGAATCCCGGGGTCATCAGGCTCAGCCCCAGCATTTT.

There are many counts of this clonotype. The chain combines TRBV5-6 with TRBJ2-1; the D gene is possibly TRBD1 (6 bases). The CDR3 extends over 14 amino acids. Germline assignment: CDR1 SGHDT and CDR2 YYEEEE. The V and J ends lost 4 bases and 7 bases respectively, with 15 bases between them. The CDR3 spells CASSTRTESNEQFF. The CDR3 nucleotides are TGTGCCAGCAGCACACGGACAGAAAGTAATGAGCAGTTCTTC.

As regards this clonotype: At one end, the junction sequence differs from germline, possibly due to a read error. CDR3 residues: CASSWGGGGQGTQYF. The CDR3 DNA follows: TGTGCCAGTTCATGGGGGGGAGGAGGCCAAGGGACCCAGTACTTC. The chain uses TRBV19 and TRBJ2-5, with 7 nucleotides matching TRBD2. Looked up from germline, CDR1 is LNHDA and CDR2 is SQIVND (reference sequence). This CDR3 has 15 amino acids.

This clonotype was observed at least ten times. This chain uses TRBV6-2 or TRBV6-3 with TRBJ2-7, with D hard to call. In germline, CDR1 is MNHEY, CDR2 SVGEGT. V shed 2 bases and J shed 3 bases, with 8 bases lying between them. The CDR3 loop spans 13 amino acids. In DNA, the CDR3 is TGTGCCAGCAGTTACGGGTCGATCTACGAGCAGTACTTC. It translates to CASSYGSIYEQYF.

This clonotype was seen more than once but under ten times. The rearrangement links TRBV6-2 or TRBV6-3 to TRBJ2-1; TRBD2 matches at 9 bases. The CDR3 has 14 amino acids. Germline V gene lookup returns CDR1 MNHEY and CDR2 SVGEGT. The trim removed 8 bases at V and 1 base at J, leaving 3 bases unmatched. In DNA, the CDR3 is TGTGCCAGCGACCTAGCGGGGTCCTACAATGAGCAGTTCTTC. It is translated as CASDLAGSYNEQFF.

The chain joins TRBV5-3 to TRBJ1-2; D is ambiguous. TRBV5-3 carries the ORF label, with uncertain function. The CDR3 length is 12 residues. The V and J ends lost 8 bases and 7 bases respectively, with 15 bases between them. The CDR3 loop is CASTKAGSGYTF. CDR3 in DNA: TGTGCCAGCACCAAGGCGGGTTCTGGCTACACCTTC.

This clonotype was detected a few times. CDR3 amino acids: CASSYLPGTVPDEQYF. CDR3 nucleotide sequence: TGCGCCAGCAGCTACCTCCCTGGGACAGTTCCTGACGAGCAGTACTTC. The chain recombines TRBV5-1 with TRBJ2-7; 7 bases are a match to TRBD1. Germline CDR1 is SGHRS and CDR2 is YFSETQ. CDR3 size: 16 residues. V gave up 3 bases and J gave up 5 bases; unmatched junction bases: 14.

This clonotype was recorded many times. This chain uses TRBV18 with TRBJ2-7, with TRBD1 identical over 7 bases. From germline, CDR1 is KGHSH and CDR2 LQKENI. J was trimmed by 10 bases and V by 3 bases; bases with no gene match: 15. The CDR3 extends over 15 amino acids. The CDR3 bases are TGTGCCAGCTCACCTGTGGACAGGAGGACTTTAGATCAGTACTTC. This sequence encodes CASSPVDRRTLDQYF. Based on the CDR3 plus reference TRBV18 and TRBJ2-7, the full variable domain is NAGVMQNPRHLVRRRGQEARLRCSPMKGHSHVYWYRQLPEEGLKFMVYLQKENIIDESGMPKERFSAEFPKEGPSILRIQQVVRGDSAAYFCASSPVDRRTLDQYFGPGTRLTVT.

Turning to this clonotype: Given a much more abundant clone one base away, this may be a read error. Here the CDR3 DNA reads TGCGCCAGCAGCGATGGACTAGCGCCGAACGCCGGGGAGCTGTTTTTT. This codes for CASSDGLAPNAGELFF. This rearrangement joins TRBV4-3 to TRBJ2-2; 9 bases agree with TRBD2. The CDR3 is made up of 16 amino acids. Germline V lookup: CDR1 LGHNA, CDR2 YSLEER.

This clonotype was seen repeatedly, ten times or more. The V and J genes are TRBV24-1 and TRBJ2-5; 8 bases are shared with TRBD1. V trimming: 4 bases; J trimming: 2 bases; junction bases outside the gene matches: 8. The germline V gene encodes CDR1 KGHDR and CDR2 SFDVKD. The CDR3 loop spans 16 amino acids. The CDR3 sequence: CATSEAGGASQETQYF. CDR3 DNA sequence: TGTGCCACCAGTGAGGCAGGGGGCGCGAGTCAAGAGACCCAGTACTTC.

This clonotype was observed many times. The chain joins TRBV7-9 to TRBJ2-3, with no clear D. Trimming stripped 4 bases from V and 4 bases from J, with 9 bases between. This CDR3 comprises 13 residues. CDR1 is SEHNR and CDR2 is FQNEAQ in the germline V gene (reference sequence). The DNA for the CDR3 is TGTGCCAGCAGCTCCTCGCTAGCAGATACGCAGTATTTT. Amino acids: CASSSSLADTQYF.

A word on this clonotype: It may be a read error: a sequence one base away is much more abundant. This chain uses TRBV7-9 with TRBJ2-2, with a weak D call TRBD2 (5 bases). The germline CDR1 and CDR2 sequences are SEHNR and FQNEAQ (reference sequence). This CDR3 region has 15 residues. The CDR3 reads CASSLAARNTGELVF. DNA of the CDR3: TGTGCCAGCAGCTTAGCAGCCAGAAACACCGGGGAGCTGGTTTTT.